Shown below are 6 T cell receptor beta chains from a single sample sequenced in a study of T-cell memory formation after mild COVID-19. MiXCR, applied by TCRdb to the 5' RACE reads, yields one record per CDR3 protein. Of about 470,000 distinct CDR3 sequences in the sample, approximately 23% are singletons; the top ten hold around an eighth. The sample comprised PBMCs or a T cell subset sorted from them (not recorded which). These receptor sequences come from an adult woman who had mild COVID-19 (a few samples of this study predate the infection). Cell type and time point are not known.

The V gene is TRBV5-1, the J gene TRBJ1-2; D gene ambiguous. V was cut by 4 bases and J by 1 base, with 11 bases left in between. The germline V gene encodes CDR1 SGHRS and CDR2 YFSETQ. CDR3 size: 14 residues. The CDR3 DNA reads as TGCGCCAGCAGCCCCGAAAGTGTTAACTATGGCTACACCTTC. It is translated as CASSPESVNYGYTF. Full variable domain (rest looked up from reference TRBV5-1 and TRBJ1-2): KAGVTQTPRYLIKTRGQQVTLSCSPISGHRSVSWYQQTPGQGLQFLFEYFSETQRNKGNFPGRFSGRQFSNSRSEMNVSTLELGDSALYLCASSPESVNYGYTFGSGTRLTVV.

This clonotype was counted between two and nine times. The CDR3 region has the DNA TGTGCCACCCTAGCCTCTAGCGGGAGTGGCTACAATGAGCAGTTCTTC. Translation gives CATLASSGSGYNEQFF. The chain links TRBV6-2 or TRBV6-3 to TRBJ2-1; 10 bases are shared with TRBD2. The CDR3 runs to 16 residues. Trimming took 10 bases from V and 3 from J; bases not matched to a gene: 12. Germline CDR1 MNHEY, CDR2 SVGEGT.

In its sample, this clonotype was seen a few times. The J gene is TRBJ2-7, the V gene TRBV12-3 or TRBV12-4, with 9 bases matching TRBD2. V shed 1 base, J shed 5 bases, and the junction held 6 bases outside the gene matches. CDR3 length: 15 amino acids. The CDR3 sequence: CASSLVPRTSDEQYF. The DNA of the CDR3 is TGTGCCAGCAGTTTAGTCCCCCGGACTAGCGACGAGCAGTACTTC.

V gene TRBV7-3 combines with J gene TRBJ2-1; the D is unclear. The CDR3 sequence is 13 residues long. The V gene's germline CDR1 is SGHTA and CDR2 FQGTGA. V dropped 2 bases and J dropped 6 bases, with 8 bases sitting between them. For the CDR3, the DNA is TGTGCCAGCAGCTTACCTACGGTCAATGAGCAGTTCTTC. The encoded protein is CASSLPTVNEQFF.

This clonotype has only a few counts. The CDR3 nucleotides are TGCGCCAGCAGCTGGGGACTAGCTACAGACAATGAGCAGTTCTTC. Protein: CASSWGLATDNEQFF. This sequence joins TRBV5-1 and TRBJ2-1; TRBD2 aligns across 9 bases. The CDR3 runs 15 residues. Germline CDR1 SGHRS, CDR2 YFSETQ. V shed 3 bases and J 5 bases; nucleotides not matched to a gene: 6.

This chain links TRBV5-1 with TRBJ2-5; a possible D gene is TRBD1 (6 bases). The CDR3 is made up of 17 amino acids. V was shortened by 1 base and J by 2 bases, with 18 bases between the two germline ends. Germline CDR1 reads SGHRS; CDR2 reads YFSETQ. CDR3 loop: CASSLSVGSRGQETQYF. The CDR3 nucleotides are TGCGCCAGCAGCTTGTCGGTGGGCTCCAGGGGTCAAGAGACCCAGTACTTC.